Detailed here is one T cell receptor beta chain. Its antigen remains unknown. Germline V lookup: CDR1 SGHTA, CDR2 FQGTGA. The junction had 11 bases not matched to a gene; V was cut back by 5 bases and J by 5 bases. This CDR3 contains 16 residues. This sample is part of a study of cytomegalovirus exposure and HLA in healthy donors. Researchers ran the PCR with 60 Vbeta and 13 Jbeta primers. Clones were read by immunoSEQ multiplex PCR, and TCRdb kept only the in-frame ones, dropping some. Of 100,000 to 150,000 clones in the sample, over 75% were seen once. Study-wide points: Productive status was seen about 87% or about 30% of the time for most TCR beta V segments in an earlier analysis.

The V call is TRBV7-3, the J call TRBJ2-5; TRBD1 aligns across 10 bases. This TCR was sampled from a boy younger than 18 in good health and CMV-seronegative. Specimen: PBMCs. Written as DNA, the CDR3 is TGTGCCAGCAGCCCCACCGGGACAGGGGTAAGGGAGACCCAGTACTTC. This gives the protein CASSPTGTGVRETQYF.